Here is one TCR beta chain with its context. The sample holds many counts of this clonotype. Its antigen is unknown. It has no much larger one-base neighbor in the sample; base qualities were not kept. The 39 donors, aged roughly 6 to 100 years, were systemically healthy Caucasian individuals from Russia. Around 10 milliliters of peripheral blood were drawn from each donor into EDTA-treated Vacutainer tubes. Ficoll-Paque density-gradient centrifugation was used to isolate PBMCs, with at least 6 million obtained per sample. Total RNA was extracted from PBMCs with Trizol reagent, with at least 6 micrograms obtained per sample. For every donor, an aliquot of PBMCs went through flow cytometry to measure the percentages of naive CD45RAhigh/CD27high T cells. The data were obtained in a study of blood T cells in healthy people across ages (dated by TCRdb to between 2015 and 2017). Regarding the research as a whole: Template switching captured roughly one uniquely barcoded TCR beta cDNA molecule per two T cells in model experiments. The study measured age-related changes in TCR beta repertoire diversity using deep sequencing normalized with unique cDNA molecular identifiers. The donors were divided into four age groups: young (average approximately 15 years), middle-aged (about 39), aged (under 70) and long-lived (roughly 86). To avoid experimental bias, donors of different ages were distributed randomly across sequencing lanes. Two additional independent replicas of 1 million unique cDNA reads from the same blood draw were analyzed for two donors (one aged 18 to 29 and one aged 80 or older). On the study overall, not on this receptor specifically: Observed TCR beta diversity correlated strongly with the percentage of naive T cells measured by flow cytometry. Because profiling used bulk unsorted PBMCs, naive and antigen-experienced compartments could not be compared conclusively. The CMV infection status of donors was not known, potentially confounding age-related changes in expanded clonotypes. As age increased, observed TCR beta diversity per million T cells dropped in a roughly linear way, and a significant reduction was already evident by age about 40. The long-lived group showed more naive CD4+ T cells, fewer expanded clones and increased TCR diversity than the aged group, suggesting age selection. Estimates of total diversity based on one million sequenced T cells were regarded as lower bounds and as underestimates.

Library creation used 5' RACE. TCRdb shows the sequencer as Illumina HiSeq 2500. A second PCR of roughly 6 to 12 cycles was performed with a sample-barcoded 5' primer and a J-beta primer mix. A unique molecular identifier was introduced onto each TCR beta cDNA molecule by a template-switch 5' adaptor carrying 12 random nucleotides. Each sample yielded at least 3 million CDR3-containing paired-end reads. The Mint cDNA synthesis kit, primed by a TRBC-specific oligonucleotide, was used to synthesize first-strand cDNA from all RNA. Following uracil-DNA glycosylase treatment, a first 18-cycle PCR with universal primers M1SS and BC2_uni_R was performed on all cDNA. Processing in the source paper ran as follows. For normalization, 1 million high-quality reads were randomly selected from each sample, with every read carrying a distinct molecular identifier. Reads sharing molecular identifiers were discarded rather than binned into consensus sequences. MiTCR, set to a Q25 quality threshold and the strictest error-elimination algorithm, was used for CDR3 identification, clonotype clustering and error correction. A nonparametric unseen species model with Euler transformation was used to estimate lower-bound total TCR beta diversity. The raw public reads went through TCRdb reprocessing: fastp at Q25, MiXCR clone calling, in-frame beta chains kept. Each entry is one CDR3 protein sequence, shown with its most common DNA and genes. The V and J calls follow TCRdb's processing rather than the paper's. The sample table shows just over 800,000 distinct CDR3 sequences, and 62% are seen once. Roughly 26% of the sample comes from the top ten.

The CDR3 measures 16 amino acids from cysteine to phenylalanine. The entry retains the CDR3 DNA only, 48 bases that are in frame from base 1. CDR1 and CDR2 are drawn from the germline V gene: MRHNA, SNTAGT. V loses 3 bases at its end and J loses 1 base; junction bases beyond the gene matches: 8. The sequence is built from TRBV6-4 and TRBJ2-7, and 8 junction bases match TRBD1. This sequence originates from a man aged 25-40 years in good health. Sequencing was carried out using blood. The CDR3 is CASSDTRQGRSYEQYF. The nucleotide sequence is given as TGTGCCAGCAGTGATACCCGACAGGGGAGGTCCTACGAGCAGTACTTC.